This T cell receptor (beta chain) was obtained from a study of blood T cells in healthy people across ages (dated by TCRdb to about 2015). Some background on the complete study: In model experiments, template switching captured roughly one uniquely barcoded TCR beta cDNA molecule for every two T cells. Using deep sequencing normalized with unique cDNA molecular identifiers, the study measured how TCR beta repertoire diversity changes with age. Donors were grouped into four age groups: young (average approximately 15 years), middle-aged (over 35), aged (about 59) and long-lived (82). Two additional independent replicas of 1 million unique cDNA reads from the same blood draw were analyzed for two donors (one aged 18 to 29 and one aged 80 or older).

Notes on this clonotype: Its antigen has not been determined. Base qualities are not at hand, and no much larger clone is one base apart.

Trimming costs V 0 bases and J 4 bases, and their ends lie 13 bases apart. The germline V gene gives CDR1 as SGHRS and CDR2 as YFSETQ. The CDR3 starts with the cysteine, ends with the phenylalanine, and has 15 residues. CDR3 DNA only is kept here, 45 bases in frame from base 1. The donors were roughly 38 Caucasian individuals from Russia, aged roughly 6 to 95 years, who were systemically healthy. About 9.6 milliliters of peripheral blood were collected from each donor into EDTA-treated Vacutainer tubes. Ficoll-Paque density-gradient centrifugation was used to isolate PBMCs, with at least 6.5 million per sample. Total RNA, at least 6 micrograms per sample, was extracted from PBMCs with Trizol reagent. For every donor, an aliquot of PBMCs went through flow cytometry to measure the percentages of naive CD45RAhigh/CD27high T cells. General study outcomes and caveats: A strong correlation was found between observed TCR beta diversity and the percentage of naive T cells measured by flow cytometry. The CMV infection status of donors was not known, potentially confounding age-related changes in expanded clonotypes. Conclusive comparison of naive and antigen-experienced compartments was prevented by the profiling of bulk unsorted PBMCs. Total diversity estimates from one million sequenced T cells were considered lower bounds and underestimates. Compared with the aged group, more naive CD4+ T cells, fewer expanded clones and increased TCR diversity were shown by the long-lived group, suggesting age selection. Observed TCR beta diversity per million T cells fell roughly linearly with age, and a significant reduction was already apparent by age around 36.

The method was 5' RACE. The sequencer was an Illumina HiSeq 2500. A second PCR of roughly 6 to 12 cycles was performed with a sample-barcoded 5' primer and a J-beta primer mix. A unique molecular identifier was introduced onto each TCR beta cDNA molecule by a template-switch 5' adaptor carrying 12 random nucleotides. Each sample yielded at least 3 million CDR3-containing paired-end reads. First-strand cDNA synthesis was performed from all RNA using the Mint cDNA synthesis kit, with priming by a TRBC-specific oligonucleotide. All cDNA was treated with uracil-DNA glycosylase and then went through a first 18-cycle PCR with the universal primers M1SS and BC2_uni_R. The source study handled its data this way. For normalization, 1 million high-quality reads were randomly selected from each sample, with every read carrying a distinct molecular identifier. Reads with shared molecular identifiers were discarded instead of being binned into consensus sequences. MiTCR, run with a Q25 quality threshold and the strictest error-elimination algorithm, handled CDR3 identification, clonotype clustering and error correction. A nonparametric unseen species model using Euler transformation provided a lower-bound estimate of total TCR beta diversity. The public reads were run again by TCRdb, first through fastp at Q25 and then through MiXCR, and only productive beta chains were kept. Each record represents a unique CDR3 protein, reported with the most common genes and DNA among its rows. TCRdb's processing, not the authors', yielded these V and J calls. The sample table contains 900,000 to 950,000 distinct CDR3 sequences; only one count was recorded for 25% to 30% of them. The leading ten clones occupy 10% of the sample.

These data are also associated with another study on T cells of mothers and their children. That second report states: Nine systemically healthy Caucasian individuals served as donors, namely three mothers together with their six children. cDNA synthesis used all of the extracted RNA, with 1.5 ug of RNA in each 15 ul reaction. In the second PCR, sample barcodes and 2-4 random nucleotides were introduced via the M1S primer. More than 8 million TCR beta CDR3 reads were obtained from each mother, and about 3 million reads were obtained from each child. Thymic selection shapes the output of TCR recombination in a similar way in related and unrelated pairs, and inherited differences have a minor effect. Related mother-child pairs always showed normalized repertoire overlap that was slightly higher than in unrelated mother-child pairs, though the difference was never significant. No persistent microchimeric T cell clones were found, with a detection sensitivity of approximately 100 clones per million clonotypes. In the study, deep NGS was used to compare the TCR beta repertoires of mothers and children, and features distinguishing related mother-child pairs from unrelated individuals were sought. Mothers averaged around 43 +/- 4 years of age and children averaged around 11 +/- 4 years. After adapter ligation was performed with NEBNext reagents, the libraries were sequenced on an Illumina HiSeq 2000 with 100+100 nt paired-end reads. To avoid cross-contamination, the mother libraries and the child libraries were prepared a month apart and sequenced in separate runs. For each donor, somewhere between roughly 450,000 and 2,100,000 distinct TCR beta clonotypes were identified. Naive TCR beta clonotypes were estimated from low-frequency clonotypes matched to each donor's FACS-determined naive share, without sorting.

This receptor was identified in a woman aged 40 to 55 in good health. Sequencing was done on a sample of blood. The sequence is built from TRBV5-1 and TRBJ1-2, with TRBD1 tentatively as D gene (5 bases match). The base sequence is TGCGCCAGCAGCTTGGGGGACCCCGGGAGCTATGGCTACACCTTC. Protein translation: CASSLGDPGSYGYTF.